Many counts were recorded for the clone carrying this T cell receptor beta chain. The data were taken from a study of blood T cells in healthy people across ages. The CDR3 is 14 residues long. Germline CDR1 MNHNY, CDR2 SVGAGI (reference sequence). V dropped 5 bases and J dropped 3; count of bases not matched to a gene: 6. Sample-barcoded 5' priming and a J-beta primer mix drove a second PCR of roughly 6 to 12 cycles. TCRdb used MiXCR to reprocess the 5' RACE reads, holding one entry per CDR3 protein. Of some 1.5 million distinct CDR3 sequences listed, 28% are singletons. This chain connects TRBV6-6 to TRBJ2-7; 8 bases fit TRBD2. The clonotype comes from a woman aged 25 to 45 in good health. The sequencing input was blood. This CDR3 is CASSSPGTSYEQYF. CDR3 in DNA: TGTGCCAGCAGTAGCCCCGGGACTAGCTACGAGCAGTACTTC.